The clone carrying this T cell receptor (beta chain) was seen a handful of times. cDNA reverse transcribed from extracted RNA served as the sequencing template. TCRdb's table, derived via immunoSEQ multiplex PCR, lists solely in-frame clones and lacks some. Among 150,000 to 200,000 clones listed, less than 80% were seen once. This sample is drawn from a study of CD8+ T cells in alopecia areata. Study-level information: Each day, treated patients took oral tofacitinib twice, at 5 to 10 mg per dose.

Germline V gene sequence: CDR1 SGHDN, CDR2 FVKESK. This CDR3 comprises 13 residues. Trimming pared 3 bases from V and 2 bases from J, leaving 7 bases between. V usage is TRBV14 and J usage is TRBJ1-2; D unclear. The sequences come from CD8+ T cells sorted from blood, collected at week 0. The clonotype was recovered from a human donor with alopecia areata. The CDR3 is CASSHFHNYGYTF. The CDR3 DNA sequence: TGTGCCAGCAGCCATTTCCACAACTATGGCTACACCTTC.